This TCR beta chain was obtained from a study of T cell responses to AZD1222 COVID-19 vaccine. Samples with a second dose at about 4 or about 12 weeks were pooled together. Regarding this clone: What it binds is not known.

Points from the study as a whole: Spike-specific TCR depth and breadth grew after two AZD1222 doses. Recipients of AZD1222 seropositive at baseline numbered only 5 to 7. Females outnumbered males among donors, who were mostly white British; clonal diversity was possibly underestimated.

The data were produced by immunoSEQ multiplex PCR, yet TCRdb's version contains in-frame clones alone and is incomplete. The table lists some 150,000 clones, 88% of them singletons, with 3.1% in the top ten. Trimming cost V 1 base and J 2 bases, with 14 bases left between them. The CDR3 consists of 16 residues. Germline V gene sequence: CDR1 LGHDT, CDR2 YNNKEL (reference sequence). This clonotype was obtained from an adult who received the AZD1222 COVID-19 vaccine. The chain joins TRBV3-1 (or the pseudogene TRBV3-2) to TRBJ1-2, with TRBD1 as a possible D gene (6 bases). Sequencing was performed on peripheral blood, taken 28 days after the second AZD1222 dose. The CDR3 DNA sequence: TGTGCCAGCAGCCAAGGATCCACACAGGGAAACTATGGCTACACCTTC. It is translated as CASSQGSTQGNYGYTF.